These 24 T cell receptor beta chains share one sample of origin, sequenced in a study of T cells in Graves' hyperthyroidism and ophthalmopathy. It was RNA transcripts that yielded the amplified TCR beta CDR3 regions. The TCR CDR3 first-round RT-PCR relied on the HTBI primer set. One entry per CDR3 protein results from TCRdb running MiXCR on the multiplex PCR reads. Seen here are roughly 700,000 distinct CDR3 sequences, roughly a sixth observed once, and the top ten hold around 15%. The sequenced sample was blood. The receptors here all came from a man aged 50 or older with Graves' hyperthyroidism.

This clonotype was seen ten or more times. The J gene is TRBJ2-7, the V gene TRBV20-1; unclear D gene. CDR3 size: 12 residues. Trimming took off 2 bases at V and 3 bases at J, with 8 bases between the two ends. Germline loops: CDR1 DFQATT, CDR2 SNEGSKA (reference sequence). CDR3 amino acids: CSARIAVYEQYF. CDR3 bases: TGCAGTGCTAGAATTGCGGTCTACGAGCAGTACTTC.

At least ten counts were recorded for this clonotype. The gene calls are TRBV28 and TRBJ1-2, with 8 bases lining up with TRBD1. Losses at the gene ends were 3 bases for V and 6 bases for J; bases not matched to a gene: 12. From germline, CDR1 is MDHEN and CDR2 SYDVKM. The CDR3 has 16 amino acids. This chain's CDR3 is CASSFSGAGGNDGYTF. The CDR3 DNA sequence: TGTGCCAGCAGTTTCAGCGGGGCAGGGGGCAACGATGGCTACACCTTC.

This clonotype was seen a few times. V gene TRBV20-1 combines with J gene TRBJ2-2, with D perhaps TRBD1 or TRBD2 (5 bases each). Trimming took 1 base from V and 6 from J, leaving 6 bases between them. Germline assignment: CDR1 DFQATT and CDR2 SNEGSKA (reference sequence). The CDR3 is 12 amino acids. This CDR3 is CSARVGAGELFF. The CDR3, as DNA: TGCAGTGCTAGAGTGGGGGCCGGGGAGCTGTTTTTT.

This clonotype was seen a few times. The J gene is TRBJ1-2, the V gene TRBV12-3 or TRBV12-4, with unresolved D. Trimming pared 3 bases from V and 6 bases from J, leaving 11 bases between. The CDR3 runs to 13 residues. The CDR3 nucleotides are TGTGCCAGCAGTTTCGAAAGAGGAAATGGCTACACCTTC. This codes for CASSFERGNGYTF.

This clonotype appeared many times. The V gene is TRBV12-3 or TRBV12-4, the J gene TRBJ1-5, with TRBD1 as a possible D gene (6 bases). V shed 5 bases and J shed 2 bases, with 10 bases lying between them. The CDR3 is made up of 14 amino acids. The CDR3 bases are TGTGCCAGCAGTCATGCAGGGGGCAATCAGCCCCAGCATTTT. It yields the protein CASSHAGGNQPQHF.

The V call is TRBV7-3, the J call TRBJ2-1; 7 nucleotides agree with TRBD1. Losses at the gene ends were 5 bases for V and 9 bases for J; bases not matched to a gene: 16. The CDR3 is 16 residues long. In germline, CDR1 is SGHTA, CDR2 FQGTGA. CDR3 DNA: TGTGCCAGCAGCGTAAAGGGCCAGGGGGTTCCCAGTGAGCAGTTCTTC. Its protein product is CASSVKGQGVPSEQFF.

This clonotype was recorded many times. CDR3 residues: CASSYLAGNTEAFF. For the CDR3, the DNA is TGTGCCAGCAGTTACCTTGCAGGAAACACTGAAGCTTTCTTT. J is TRBJ1-1 and V is TRBV6-2 or TRBV6-3, with unresolved D. From germline, CDR1 is MNHEY and CDR2 SVGEGT. This CDR3 comprises 14 residues. Trimming left V 2 bases short and J 2 bases short, with 9 bases between.

This clonotype appeared many times. This sequence joins TRBV7-9 and TRBJ1-1; tentative D call: TRBD1 (6 bases). This CDR3 has 14 amino acids. The germline CDR1 and CDR2 sequences are SEHNR and FQNEAQ (reference sequence). Trimming pared 5 bases from V and 5 bases from J, leaving 15 bases between. The CDR3 reads CASSHTQGGTEAFF. Here the CDR3 DNA reads TGTGCCAGCAGCCACACACAGGGAGGGACTGAAGCTTTCTTT.

This clonotype was detected ten times or more. The chain combines TRBV5-1 with TRBJ2-7; D perhaps matches TRBD1 (5 bases). CDR1 SGHRS and CDR2 YFSETQ come from the germline V gene. Trimming took off 4 bases at V and 3 bases at J, with 14 bases between the two ends. This CDR3 spans 14 amino acids. In nucleotides, the CDR3 is TGCGCCAGCAGCATTGCAGGGTTAGTCTACGAGCAGTACTTC. It translates to CASSIAGLVYEQYF.

This clonotype was found a few times. V gene TRBV5-1 combines with J gene TRBJ1-4; TRBD1 matches at 8 bases. This CDR3 spans 14 amino acids. V was pared by 4 bases and J by 5 bases, with 4 bases of the junction left unmatched. Germline CDR1 is SGHRS and CDR2 is YFSETQ. CDR3 DNA: TGCGCCAGCAGCCAGGGACAGGTCAATGAAAAACTGTTTTTT. This encodes CASSQGQVNEKLFF.

This clonotype was detected ten times or more. The chain joins TRBV2 to TRBJ1-1; D perhaps matches TRBD1 (6 bases). CDR1 is SNHLY, CDR2 FYNNEI, per germline. Trimming took off 9 bases at V and 0 bases at J, with 17 bases between the two ends. The CDR3 contains 15 residues. The CDR3: CARRAAGTMNTEAFF. Written as DNA, the CDR3 is TGTGCCAGGAGAGCAGCCGGGACAATGAACACTGAAGCTTTCTTT.

Points on this clonotype: With a much larger clone just one base away, this may be a read error. The chain combines TRBV28 with TRBJ1-1, with a tentative D call TRBD1 (6 bases). This CDR3 has 14 amino acids. Germline V gene lookup returns CDR1 MDHEN and CDR2 SYDVKM. The CDR3 region has the DNA TGTGCCAGCAGCATAGGGGGGCAACGGACTGAAGCTTCCTTT. Protein product: CASSIGGQRTEASF.

The CDR3 nucleotides are TGTGCCATCAGTGAGACTAATCTGGCGCGCGAGCAGTACTTC. Its translation: CAISETNLAREQYF. The gene calls are TRBV10-3 and TRBJ2-7; D is uncertain. Trimming left V 2 bases short and J 6 bases short, with 14 bases between. CDR3 length equals 14 residues. The germline V gene encodes CDR1 ENHRY and CDR2 SYGVKD.

This clonotype was seen only a few times. The V call is TRBV7-9, the J call TRBJ1-2, with D possibly being TRBD1 (6 bases). V gave up 1 base and J gave up 4 bases, with 13 bases separating them. The CDR3 consists of 15 residues. The germline CDR1 and CDR2 sequences are SEHNR and FQNEAQ (reference sequence). In nucleotides, the CDR3 is TGTGCCAGCAGCTTAGTTTCGGGGGCGCGCTATGGCTACACCTTC. Residues: CASSLVSGARYGYTF. The variable domain in full, completed from reference TRBV7-9 and TRBJ1-2, reads DTGVSQNPRHKITKRGQNVTFRCDPISEHNRLYWYRQTLGQGPEFLTYFQNEAQLEKSRLLSDRFSAERPKGSFSTLEIQRTEQGDSAMYLCASSLVSGARYGYTFGSGTRLTVV.

This clonotype was recorded at least ten times. This CDR3 reads CASSPGTSGRAGKETQYF. Written as DNA, the CDR3 is TGTGCCAGTAGTCCCGGGACTAGCGGGAGAGCGGGAAAAGAGACCCAGTACTTC. The chain combines TRBV19 with TRBJ2-5; 14 nucleotides agree with TRBD2. Germline V gene lookup returns CDR1 LNHDA and CDR2 SQIVND (reference sequence). The CDR3 has 18 residues. J was trimmed by 3 bases and V by 5 bases; bases with no gene match: 11.

Comment on this clonotype: Because the CDR3's place on the DNA is in doubt, the DNA is left out and the CDR3 is given as listed by TCRdb. This chain joins TRBV10-1 and TRBJ1-1; TRBD1, as called in the table, went unchecked against the DNA. Germline V gene lookup returns CDR1 WNHNN and CDR2 SYGVQD (reference sequence). The CDR3 numbers 14 amino acids, ends counted. CDR3 region: CASSSSTGRSEAFF.

The genes are TRBV5-1 and TRBJ2-5, with a weak D call TRBD2 (5 bases). Germline CDR1 and CDR2: SGHRS and YFSETQ. The CDR3 has 16 residues. Trimming took off 1 base at V and 2 bases at J, with 15 bases between the two ends. The CDR3 sequence: CASSLRISDNQETQYF. CDR3 nucleotide sequence: TGCGCCAGCAGCTTGAGGATTAGCGACAATCAAGAGACCCAGTACTTC.

At least ten counts were recorded for this clonotype. The V call is TRBV29-1, the J call TRBJ2-7; 9 bases align to TRBD2. The CDR3 extends over 14 amino acids. Trimming took 3 bases from V and 5 from J; bases not matched to a gene: 8. Per germline, CDR1 SQVTM and CDR2 ANQGSEA. CDR3 in amino acids: CSVEFSGRFDEQYF. DNA of the CDR3: TGCAGCGTTGAGTTTAGCGGGAGATTTGACGAGCAGTACTTC.

This clonotype was seen at least ten times. This chain connects TRBV18 to TRBJ2-7; possibly TRBD2 for D (6 bases). Germline V lookup: CDR1 KGHSH, CDR2 LQKENI. The CDR3 is made up of 14 amino acids. V gave up 3 bases and J gave up 4 bases, with 13 bases separating them. The CDR3 nucleotides are TGTGCCAGCTCACCGATCCGGGAGAGTTACGAGCAGTACTTC. This gives the protein CASSPIRESYEQYF.

About this clonotype: A much larger clone lies a single base off, so this may be a read error. The V gene is TRBV28, the J gene TRBJ1-5, with 11 nucleotides matching TRBD1. The germline V gene encodes CDR1 MDHEN and CDR2 SYDVKM. The CDR3 sequence is 17 residues long. The CDR3 bases are TGTGCCTGCAGTTCCCCGGACAGGGGGCTCCGCAATCAGCCCCAGCATTTT. This translates into CACSSPDRGLRNQPQHF.

Comments on this clonotype: A much larger clone sits a single nucleotide away, making a read error possible. The V gene is TRBV28, the J gene TRBJ2-3, with D perhaps TRBD1 (6 bases). Germline V gene lookup returns CDR1 MDHEN and CDR2 SYDVKM. Trimming removed 8 bases at V and 6 bases at J, with 15 bases between. The CDR3 runs 13 residues. CDR3 region: CASGRRGRDTQYF. CDR3 in DNA: TGTGCCAGCGGACGCAGGGGAAGGGATACGCAGTATTTT.

The chain combines TRBV4-1 with TRBJ2-2; D gene unclear. In germline, CDR1 is MGHRA, CDR2 YSYEKL. The CDR3 runs to 14 residues. The ends were cut back, 0 bases at V and 3 bases at J, with 5 bases in the middle. CDR3 residues: CASSQDSDTGELFF. The CDR3 DNA is TGCGCCAGCAGCCAAGATTCTGACACCGGGGAGCTGTTTTTT.

Many counts were recorded for this clonotype. This chain links TRBV6-5 with TRBJ1-1; tentatively, D is TRBD1 (6 bases). Per the germline V gene, CDR1 is MNHEY and CDR2 is SVGAGI. CDR3 size: 14 residues. Between the trimmed V and J ends, which lost 6 bases and 4 bases, there was a span of 15 bases. The CDR3 bases are TGTGCCAGCAGGAGGGGGGAGGGTGGCACTGAAGCTTTCTTT. Encoded protein: CASRRGEGGTEAFF.

V and J are TRBV20-1 and TRBJ2-7, with 9 bases matching TRBD2. The CDR3 is 13 amino acids. J gave up 7 bases and V 3 bases, and 7 bases lay outside the gene matches. Germline CDR1 reads DFQATT; CDR2 reads SNEGSKA (reference sequence). CDR3 bases: TGCAGTGCTAGGATTAGCGGGAGAGGAGAGCAGTACTTC. This encodes CSARISGRGEQYF.